These 14 T cell receptor beta chains share one sample of origin, sequenced in a study of CD8 T cells in ankylosing spondylitis (dated by TCRdb to the late 2010s). The method was 5' RACE. Sequencing relied on an Illumina HiSeq 2500. TCRdb reran the public reads through fastp at Q25 and MiXCR, keeping productive beta chains. When rows share a CDR3 protein, they turn into one entry using the most common DNA and genes. The sample table holds under 950,000 distinct CDR3 sequences, of which roughly 19% were seen once. About 19% of the sample is taken by the ten largest. Antigens for these TCRs are unknown. Here is what the overall study found, with its caveats: Blood from ankylosing spondylitis patients appeared to be characterized by a TCR beta motif made up of several highly homologous amino acid variants.

Sequencing used blood, either unsorted or a sorted T cell fraction (not recorded which). These receptors were collected from a male donor with ankylosing spondylitis.

The chain employs TRBV10-3 and TRBJ2-7; TRBD1 matches 7 bases. The V segment lost 10 bases and the J segment 3 bases; nucleotides outside the gene matches: 9. This CDR3 contains 13 residues. CDR1 ENHRY and CDR2 SYGVKD come from the germline V gene. Here the CDR3 reads CATAGAGGYEQYF. The CDR3 DNA reads as TGTGCCACCGCCGGGGCAGGGGGCTACGAGCAGTACTTC.

The chain is built from TRBV4-2 and TRBJ1-2; D remains unclear. CDR1 is LGHNA and CDR2 is YNFKEQ in the germline V gene. V gave up 4 bases and J gave up 8 bases, with 32 bases separating them. This CDR3 is 19 amino acids long. This chain's CDR3 is CASSPAGAPIPGLLRGYTF. The CDR3 DNA follows: TGTGCCAGCAGCCCCGCCGGCGCCCCCATACCCGGTTTATTAAGGGGCTACACCTTC.

This clonotype was picked up a small number of times. This chain connects TRBV5-1 to TRBJ1-4; 8 nucleotides line up with TRBD1. After removal of 4 bases from V and 6 bases from J, the junction contained 8 bases not matched to a gene. The length of the CDR3 is 15 residues. The V gene's germline CDR1 is SGHRS and CDR2 YFSETQ. The CDR3 protein is CASSTSLGQDEKLFF. The DNA for the CDR3 is TGCGCCAGCAGCACGAGTTTGGGACAGGATGAAAAACTGTTTTTT.

The chain employs TRBV20-1 and TRBJ2-5; D remains unclear. The CDR3 runs 13 residues. V lost 1 base and J 2 bases, leaving 8 bases between the germline ends. Germline assignment: CDR1 DFQATT and CDR2 SNEGSKA (reference sequence). The CDR3 DNA sequence: TGCAGTGCTAGAGGGACGAAACAAGAGACCCAGTACTTC. This translates into CSARGTKQETQYF.

The chain joins TRBV27 to TRBJ2-2, with D unresolved. Trimming stripped 10 bases from V and 0 bases from J, with 9 bases between. The CDR3 runs 13 residues. Looked up from germline, CDR1 is MNHEY and CDR2 is SMNVEV (reference sequence). The CDR3 DNA reads as TGTGCCATCAAAATACCGAACACCGGGGAGCTGTTTTTT. Residues: CAIKIPNTGELFF.

The chain couples TRBV5-1 to TRBJ2-5, with D hard to call. The CDR3 loop spans 13 amino acids. The V end was cut by 1 base, the J end by 5 bases, with 9 bases between. Germline CDR1 SGHRS, CDR2 YFSETQ. CDR3 amino acids: CASSLTLRETQYF. The CDR3 DNA reads as TGCGCCAGCAGCTTGACCCTCCGGGAGACCCAGTACTTC. The whole variable domain, filled in from reference TRBV5-1 and TRBJ2-5, reads KAGVTQTPRYLIKTRGQQVTLSCSPISGHRSVSWYQQTPGQGLQFLFEYFSETQRNKGNFPGRFSGRQFSNSRSEMNVSTLELGDSALYLCASSLTLRETQYFGPGTRLLVL.

CDR3 sequence (DNA): TGTGCCAGCAGTGACCTGGGTAAGGCCTCCTACGAGCAGTACTTC. Translated, it gives CASSDLGKASYEQYF. The rearrangement joins TRBV27 to TRBJ2-7, with D hard to call. Germline CDR1 and CDR2: MNHEY and SMNVEV (reference sequence). The ends were cut back, 5 bases at V and 0 bases at J, with 14 bases in the middle. The CDR3 length is 15 residues.

The J gene is TRBJ2-5, the V gene TRBV20-1; D may match TRBD1 or TRBD2 (5 bases each). V lost 2 bases, J lost 1 base, and 11 bases lay in between. This CDR3 has 14 residues. Germline values: CDR1 DFQATT, CDR2 SNEGSKA (reference sequence). In nucleotides, the CDR3 is TGCAGTGCTAGAAGGGCCGGGACCCAAGAGACCCAGTACTTC. This sequence encodes CSARRAGTQETQYF.

The chain recombines TRBV5-1 with TRBJ2-5, with 8 bases lining up with TRBD1. CDR1 SGHRS and CDR2 YFSETQ come from the germline V gene. V dropped 4 bases and J dropped 1; count of bases not matched to a gene: 6. The CDR3 consists of 15 residues. The CDR3: CASSSWTGTQETQYF. The CDR3 DNA sequence: TGCGCCAGCAGCAGCTGGACAGGGACCCAAGAGACCCAGTACTTC.

This chain links TRBV19 with TRBJ1-1, with D perhaps TRBD1 (5 bases). V was shortened by 2 bases and J by 7 bases, with 5 bases between the two germline ends. Germline V gene data show CDR1 as LNHDA and CDR2 as SQIVND (reference sequence). This CDR3 spans 11 amino acids. The CDR3 coding sequence is TGTGCCAGTAGTATACAGGGTGAAGCTTTCTTT. Its translation: CASSIQGEAFF.

V and J are TRBV7-9 and TRBJ2-1; 9 bases align to TRBD2. The CDR3 has 15 residues. V shed 8 bases and J 5 bases; nucleotides not matched to a gene: 10. Germline V CDR1 and CDR2: SEHNR, FQNEAQ (reference sequence). CDR3 residues: CASGVAGVMDNEQFF. The CDR3 nucleotides read TGTGCCAGCGGGGTAGCGGGAGTTATGGACAATGAGCAGTTCTTC. Supplemented by reference TRBV7-9 and TRBJ2-1, the full variable domain reads DTGVSQNPRHKITKRGQNVTFRCDPISEHNRLYWYRQTLGQGPEFLTYFQNEAQLEKSRLLSDRFSAERPKGSFSTLEIQRTEQGDSAMYLCASGVAGVMDNEQFFGPGTRLTVL.

V and J are TRBV20-1 and TRBJ1-1, with TRBD1 as a possible D gene (6 bases). Germline assignment: CDR1 DFQATT and CDR2 SNEGSKA (reference sequence). V was shortened by 1 base and J by 7 bases, with 16 bases between the two germline ends. The CDR3 is 14 amino acids. CDR3 residues: CSARVPGQPFEAFF. As DNA, the CDR3 is TGCAGTGCTAGAGTTCCCGGACAGCCTTTTGAAGCTTTCTTT.

V is TRBV4-2 and J is TRBJ2-7; TRBD2 matches 7 bases. This CDR3 has 18 residues. V dropped 0 bases and J dropped 0; count of bases not matched to a gene: 11. Germline values: CDR1 LGHNA, CDR2 YNFKEQ. CDR3 nucleotide sequence: TGTGCCAGCAGCCAAGATTTAATGGCGGGGGAGCTCTCCTACGAGCAGTACTTC. Translated: CASSQDLMAGELSYEQYF.

The rearrangement links TRBV12-3 or TRBV12-4 to TRBJ2-7; D possibly uses TRBD1 or TRBD2 (5 bases each). The CDR3 consists of 14 residues. V lost 10 bases, J lost 0 bases, and 16 bases lay in between. The CDR3 bases are TGTGCCACCGCGAGGGGCCTCAGCTCCTACGAGCAGTACTTC. This codes for CATARGLSSYEQYF.